A single sample is the source of the 13 T cell receptor beta chains below, sequenced in a study of Tregs in tolerant kidney transplant recipients. Only in-frame clones appear in the TCRdb table, and some are missing; sequencing was by immunoSEQ multiplex PCR. Among fewer than 100,000 clones listed, 93% were seen once. The sequencing used CD4+ T cells from blood, collected before the transplant. The receptors stem from a human donor who received a combined kidney and bone marrow transplant.

DNA for the CDR3: TGTGCCAGCTCACCCAGTCAGAAAGCTAACTATGGCTACACCTTC. Protein sequence: CASSPSQKANYGYTF. V usage is TRBV18 and J usage is TRBJ1-2; D remains unclear. Germline CDR1 reads KGHSH; CDR2 reads LQKENI. This CDR3 has 15 residues. Trimming left V 3 bases short and J 0 bases short, with 11 bases between.

The V call is TRBV25-1, the J call TRBJ1-2, with 8 positions matching TRBD1. The length of the CDR3 is 13 residues. V trimming: 7 bases; J trimming: 4 bases; junction bases outside the gene matches: 5. Per the germline V gene, CDR1 is MGHDK and CDR2 is SYGVNS. CDR3 nucleotide sequence: TGTGCCAGCAACCGAGGACAGGGCTATGGCTACACCTTC. Translating gives CASNRGQGYGYTF.

The gene calls are TRBV11-2 and TRBJ1-3; TRBD1 is a possible D gene (6 bases). V lost 3 bases, J lost 2 bases, and 8 bases lay in between. This CDR3 comprises 14 residues. Germline CDR1 SGHAT, CDR2 FQNNGV. CDR3 in DNA: TGTGCCAGCAGCTTCCCAGGGGCTGGAAACACCATATATTTT. Its protein product is CASSFPGAGNTIYF.

Of note for this clone: An end of the junction does not agree with germline; a read error may underlie this. At the DNA level, this CDR3 is encoded by other sequences in the same sample as well. The chain has TRBV4-2 and TRBJ1-6; D is perhaps TRBD1 (5 bases). The germline CDR1 and CDR2 sequences are LGHNA and YNFKEQ. There are 16 residues in the CDR3. CDR3 sequence reads: CASSQGPGRVDSPLHF. In DNA, the CDR3 is TGTGCCAGCAGCCAGGGCCCGGGCAGGGTAGATTCCCCCCTCCACTTT.

This chain uses TRBV27 with TRBJ2-2; D might be TRBD1 (6 bases). The CDR3 consists of 15 residues. Looked up from germline, CDR1 is MNHEY and CDR2 is SMNVEV (reference sequence). V shed 5 bases and J shed 1 base, with 11 bases lying between them. The chain's CDR3 is CASSPRTVNTGELFF. The CDR3 bases are TGTGCCAGCAGTCCCCGGACAGTGAACACCGGGGAGCTGTTTTTT.

The chain uses TRBV25-1 and TRBJ2-7; D is uncertain. Germline V gene sequence: CDR1 MGHDK, CDR2 SYGVNS. Trimming cost V 3 bases and J 2 bases, with 8 bases left between them. The CDR3 is made up of 13 amino acids. The CDR3 reads CASSDELAYEQYF. CDR3 nucleotide sequence: TGTGCCAGCAGTGACGAACTGGCCTACGAGCAGTACTTC.

This chain links TRBV19 with TRBJ2-5; TRBD1 matches at 12 bases. With V trimmed by 5 bases and J by 5 bases, 6 bases remained unmatched. Germline values: CDR1 LNHDA, CDR2 SQIVND (reference sequence). This CDR3 contains 15 residues. CDR3 coding DNA: TGTGCCAGTAGTCTCGCCGGGACAGGGGGCGAGACCCAGTACTTC. Translated: CASSLAGTGGETQYF.

This clone showed up just once. The chain couples TRBV19 to TRBJ1-5; TRBD1 might be the D (6 bases). V was clipped by 9 bases and J by 1 base, with 22 bases between them. Germline V gene sequence: CDR1 LNHDA, CDR2 SQIVND (reference sequence). CDR3 size: 17 residues. The CDR3 region has the DNA TGTGCCAGCCGTTCGTCCACAGGGTTCCAAAGCAATCAGCCCCAGCATTTT. The encoded protein is CASRSSTGFQSNQPQHF. Using reference TRBV19 and TRBJ1-5 for the parts outside the CDR3, the full variable domain is DGGITQSPKYLFRKEGQNVTLSCEQNLNHDAMYWYRQDPGQGLRLIYYSQIVNDFQKGDIAEGYSVSREKKESFPLTVTSAQKNPTAFYLCASRSSTGFQSNQPQHFGDGTRLSIL.

This clone was seen a handful of times. The chain is built from TRBV6-5 and TRBJ1-1; D unresolved. Germline CDR1 is MNHEY and CDR2 is SVGAGI. The CDR3 runs to 13 residues. V was pared by 5 bases and J by 1 base, with 8 bases between. Written as DNA, the CDR3 is TGTGCCAGCAGTACCCCGGGGAACACTGAAGCTTTCTTT. Protein: CASSTPGNTEAFF.

The chain links TRBV5-4 to TRBJ2-6; no definite D call. The CDR3 spans 15 residues. CDR1 is SGHNT, CDR2 YYREEE, per germline (reference sequence). The V and J ends lost 6 bases and 0 bases respectively, with 10 bases between them. In nucleotides, the CDR3 is TGTGCCAGCACCGCGTGGTTCTCTGGGGCCAACGTCCTGACTTTC. Residues: CASTAWFSGANVLTF.

As concerns this clone: The sample carries other DNA sequences with the same CDR3. The chain is built from TRBV5-6 and TRBJ2-1; the match to TRBD2 covers 8 bases. Looked up from germline, CDR1 is SGHDT and CDR2 is YYEEEE. This CDR3 has 15 amino acids. V dropped 1 base and J dropped 9; count of bases not matched to a gene: 9. As DNA, the CDR3 is TGTGCCAGCAGCTTGCTAGCGGGTCCTCCGGGTGAGCAGTTCTTC. It specifies CASSLLAGPPGEQFF.

The V gene is TRBV7-3, the J gene TRBJ2-7; weak D call: TRBD1 (6 bases). Looked up from germline, CDR1 is SGHTA and CDR2 is FQGTGA. The CDR3 is made up of 13 amino acids. Trimming stripped 2 bases from V and 6 bases from J, with 11 bases between. The CDR3 DNA reads as TGTGCCAGCAGCTTACAGGGGTCTGCCGAGCAGTACTTC. Translated, it gives CASSLQGSAEQYF.

V is TRBV4-3 and J is TRBJ2-1; 7 bases line up with TRBD2. Germline trimming cut 4 bases from V and 6 bases from J; bases unmatched to any gene: 15. Germline CDR1 and CDR2: LGHNA and YSLEER. The CDR3 spans 17 residues. The CDR3 protein is CASSRGRGRAGGNEQFF. The CDR3 bases are TGCGCCAGCAGCCGCGGGCGAGGGAGGGCCGGGGGCAATGAGCAGTTCTTC.